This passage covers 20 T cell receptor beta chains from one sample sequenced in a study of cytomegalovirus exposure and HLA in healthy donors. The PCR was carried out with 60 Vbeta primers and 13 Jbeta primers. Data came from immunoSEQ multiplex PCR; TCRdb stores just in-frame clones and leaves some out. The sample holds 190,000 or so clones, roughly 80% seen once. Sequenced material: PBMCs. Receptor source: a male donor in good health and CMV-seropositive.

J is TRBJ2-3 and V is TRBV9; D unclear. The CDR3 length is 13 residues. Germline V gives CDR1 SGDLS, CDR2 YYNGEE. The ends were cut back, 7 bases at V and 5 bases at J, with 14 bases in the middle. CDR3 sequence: CASRGTPEDTQYF. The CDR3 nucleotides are TGTGCCAGCCGAGGTACCCCAGAAGATACGCAGTATTTT.

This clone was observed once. Written as DNA, the CDR3 is TGTGCCAGCAGTCATGAGGGTATCCACGAGCAGTACTTC. This codes for CASSHEGIHEQYF. The chain couples TRBV6-6 to TRBJ2-7, with D maybe TRBD2 (5 bases). This CDR3 has 13 residues. Germline V gives CDR1 MNHNY, CDR2 SVGAGI (reference sequence). Deletions cut 5 bases from V and 5 bases from J, with 13 bases between.

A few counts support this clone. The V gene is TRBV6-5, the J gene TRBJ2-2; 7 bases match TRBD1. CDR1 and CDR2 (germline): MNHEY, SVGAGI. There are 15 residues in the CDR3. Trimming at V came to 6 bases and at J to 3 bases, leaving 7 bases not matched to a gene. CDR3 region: CASSNTGVDTGELFF. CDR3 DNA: TGTGCCAGCAGCAATACAGGGGTGGACACCGGGGAGCTGTTTTTT.

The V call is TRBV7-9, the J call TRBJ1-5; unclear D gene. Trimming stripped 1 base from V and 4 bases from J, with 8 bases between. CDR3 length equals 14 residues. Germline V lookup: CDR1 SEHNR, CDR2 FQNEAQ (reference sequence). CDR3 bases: TGTGCCAGCAGCTTAGGTCAGAAAAATCAGCCCCAGCATTTT. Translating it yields CASSLGQKNQPQHF.

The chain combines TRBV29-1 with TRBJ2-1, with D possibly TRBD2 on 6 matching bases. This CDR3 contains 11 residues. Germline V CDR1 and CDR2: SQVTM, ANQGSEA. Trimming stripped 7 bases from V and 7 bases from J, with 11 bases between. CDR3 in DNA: TGCAGCGCCCGGGACTTTAATGAGCAGTTCTTC. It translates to CSARDFNEQFF.

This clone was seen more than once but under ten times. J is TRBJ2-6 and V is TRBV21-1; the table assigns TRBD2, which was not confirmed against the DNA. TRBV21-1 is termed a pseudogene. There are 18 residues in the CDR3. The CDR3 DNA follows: TGTGCCAGCAGCAGGCAGCGGGGCCTCCCCTACGGGGCCAACGTCCTGACTTTC. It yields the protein CASSRQRGLPYGANVLTF.

The CDR3 sequence is CASSLDLAGPWDTQYF. The CDR3 nucleotides read TGTGCCAGCAGCTTAGACCTAGCGGGGCCTTGGGATACGCAGTATTTT. The chain couples TRBV11-2 to TRBJ2-3; 9 bases agree with TRBD2. Unmatched junction bases numbered 7, after V lost 0 bases and J lost 6 bases. The CDR3 runs 16 residues. The germline gives CDR1 SGHAT, CDR2 FQNNGV.

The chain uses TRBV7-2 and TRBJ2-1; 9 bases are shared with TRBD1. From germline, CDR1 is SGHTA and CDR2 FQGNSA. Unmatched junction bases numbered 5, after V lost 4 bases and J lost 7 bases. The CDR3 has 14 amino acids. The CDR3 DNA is TGTGCCAGCAGCTGGGGACAGGGAAGAAATGAGCAGTTCTTC. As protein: CASSWGQGRNEQFF.

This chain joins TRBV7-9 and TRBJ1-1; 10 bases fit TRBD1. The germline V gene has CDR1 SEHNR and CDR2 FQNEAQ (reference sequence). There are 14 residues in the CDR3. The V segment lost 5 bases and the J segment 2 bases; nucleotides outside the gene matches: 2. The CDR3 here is CASSQTGGNTEAFF. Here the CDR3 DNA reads TGTGCCAGCAGCCAGACAGGGGGCAACACTGAAGCTTTCTTT.

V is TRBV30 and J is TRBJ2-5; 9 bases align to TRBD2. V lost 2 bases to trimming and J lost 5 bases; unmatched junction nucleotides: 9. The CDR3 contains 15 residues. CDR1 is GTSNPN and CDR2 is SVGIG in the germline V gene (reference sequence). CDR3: CAWSSSGMIWETQYF. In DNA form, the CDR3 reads TGTGCCTGGAGTTCTAGCGGGATGATCTGGGAGACCCAGTACTTC. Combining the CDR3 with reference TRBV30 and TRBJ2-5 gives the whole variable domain SQTIHQWPATLVQPVGSPLSLECTVEGTSNPNLYWYRQAAGRGLQLLFYSVGIGQISSEVPQNLSASRPQDRQFILSSKKLLLSDSGFYLCAWSSSGMIWETQYFGPGTRLLVL.

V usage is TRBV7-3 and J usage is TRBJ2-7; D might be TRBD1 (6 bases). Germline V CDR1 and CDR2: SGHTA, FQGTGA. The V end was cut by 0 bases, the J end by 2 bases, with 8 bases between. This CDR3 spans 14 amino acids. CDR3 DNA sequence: TGTGCCAGCAGCTTAACCGGGACAACCTACGAGCAGTACTTC. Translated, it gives CASSLTGTTYEQYF.

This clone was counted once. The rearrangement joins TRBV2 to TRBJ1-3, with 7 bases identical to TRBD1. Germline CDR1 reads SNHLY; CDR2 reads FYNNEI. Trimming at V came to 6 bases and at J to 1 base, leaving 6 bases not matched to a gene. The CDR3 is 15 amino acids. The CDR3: CASRSTGWSGNTIYF. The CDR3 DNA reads TGTGCCAGCAGATCGACAGGGTGGTCTGGAAACACCATATATTTT.

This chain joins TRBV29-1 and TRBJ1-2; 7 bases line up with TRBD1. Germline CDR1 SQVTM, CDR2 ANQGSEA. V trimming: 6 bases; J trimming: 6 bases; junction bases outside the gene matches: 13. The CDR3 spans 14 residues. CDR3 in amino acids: CSVDQTGARNGYTF. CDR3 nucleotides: TGCAGCGTAGATCAAACAGGGGCCCGGAATGGCTACACCTTC.

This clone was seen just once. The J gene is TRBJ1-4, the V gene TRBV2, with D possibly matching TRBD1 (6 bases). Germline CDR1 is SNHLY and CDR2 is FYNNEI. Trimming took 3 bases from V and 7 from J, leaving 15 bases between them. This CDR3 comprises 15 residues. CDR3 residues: CASSDRTELPEKLFF. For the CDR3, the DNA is TGTGCCAGCAGTGACCGGACAGAGCTACCTGAAAAACTGTTTTTT.

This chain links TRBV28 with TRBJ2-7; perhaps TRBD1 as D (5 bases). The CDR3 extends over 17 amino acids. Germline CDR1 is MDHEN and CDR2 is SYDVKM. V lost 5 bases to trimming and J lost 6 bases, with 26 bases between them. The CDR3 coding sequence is TGTGCCAGCAGTCTACCCTGGGGTGGGTCAGGGCTAAGCGAGCAGTACTTC. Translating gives CASSLPWGGSGLSEQYF.

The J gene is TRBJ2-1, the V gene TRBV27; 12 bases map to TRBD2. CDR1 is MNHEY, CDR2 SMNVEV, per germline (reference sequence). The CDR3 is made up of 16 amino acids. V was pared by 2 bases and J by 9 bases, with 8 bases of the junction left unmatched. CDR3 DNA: TGTGCCAGCAGTTTAAAGAGACTAGCGGGAGCCGGTGAGCAGTTCTTC. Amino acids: CASSLKRLAGAGEQFF.

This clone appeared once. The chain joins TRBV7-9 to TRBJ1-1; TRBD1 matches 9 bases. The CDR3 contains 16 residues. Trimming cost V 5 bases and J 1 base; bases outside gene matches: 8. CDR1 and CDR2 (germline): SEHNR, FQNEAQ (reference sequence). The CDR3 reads CASSSVADRGNTEAFF. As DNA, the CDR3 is TGTGCCAGCAGCAGCGTCGCGGACAGGGGGAACACTGAAGCTTTCTTT.

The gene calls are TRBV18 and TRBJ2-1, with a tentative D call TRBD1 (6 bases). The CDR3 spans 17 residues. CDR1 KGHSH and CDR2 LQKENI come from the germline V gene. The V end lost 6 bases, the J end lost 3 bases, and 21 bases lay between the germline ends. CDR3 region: CASSPNRANVVYNEQFF. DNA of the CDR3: TGTGCCAGCTCCCCAAACAGGGCGAATGTTGTCTACAATGAGCAGTTCTTC. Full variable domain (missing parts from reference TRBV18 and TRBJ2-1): NAGVMQNPRHLVRRRGQEARLRCSPMKGHSHVYWYRQLPEEGLKFMVYLQKENIIDESGMPKERFSAEFPKEGPSILRIQQVVRGDSAAYFCASSPNRANVVYNEQFFGPGTRLTVL.

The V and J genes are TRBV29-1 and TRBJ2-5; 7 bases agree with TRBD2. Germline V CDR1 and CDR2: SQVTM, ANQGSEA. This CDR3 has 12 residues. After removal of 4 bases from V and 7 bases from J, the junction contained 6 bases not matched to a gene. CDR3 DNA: TGCAGCGTTGTGGGCGCTAGCGGGACCCAGTACTTC. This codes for CSVVGASGTQYF.

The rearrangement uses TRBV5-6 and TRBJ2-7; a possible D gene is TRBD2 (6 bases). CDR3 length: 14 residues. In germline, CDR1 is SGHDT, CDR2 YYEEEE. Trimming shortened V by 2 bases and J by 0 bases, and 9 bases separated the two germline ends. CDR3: CASSFPGSSYEQYF. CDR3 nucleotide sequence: TGTGCCAGCAGCTTCCCCGGGAGCTCCTACGAGCAGTACTTC.